This TCR beta chain was observed in a study of cytomegalovirus exposure and HLA in healthy donors. The overall study: Early on, a data release was issued that held 80 million or so unique TCRs from HLA-typed donors. Study-level points and caveats: Later on, an analysis showed TCR association rates differing by HLA locus, with DRB1 the most and HLA-C the fewest. TCR beta V- and J-gene trimming, according to a later analysis, was linked to a missense DCLRE1C variant.

On this clone: No antigen is known for it.

It was with 60 Vbeta and 13 Jbeta primers that the PCR ran. Using immunoSEQ multiplex PCR, the repertoire was profiled, and TCRdb retains in-frame clones only, with some absent. The sample has 150,000 to 170,000 clones, 75% to 85% seen once. This CDR3 contains 18 residues. Germline lookup yields CDR1 KGHSH and CDR2 LQKENI. J gave up 0 bases and V 3 bases, and 11 bases lay outside the gene matches. The chain has TRBV18 and TRBJ2-1, with 7 bases identical to TRBD2. The sequenced material came from PBMCs. The source is a woman between 40 and 55 years old in good health and CMV-seropositive. CDR3 nucleotide sequence: TGTGCCAGCTCACCGGAACTACTAGCGCCCAGCTCCTACAATGAGCAGTTCTTC. This encodes CASSPELLAPSSYNEQFF.